This T cell receptor beta chain came from a study of CD8 T cells in Susac syndrome. Study-level findings and limits: The study recognized that its TCR sequencing and HLA analysis covered a relatively small number of individuals.

A quantity of roughly 0.5 to 1 ug RNA underwent reverse transcription using random hexamers. With immunoSEQ multiplex PCR, TCR beta CDR3 was amplified across 54 Vbeta and 13 Jbeta. TCRdb re-called the immunoSEQ multiplex PCR reads through MiXCR, storing one row per CDR3 protein. The sample has approximately 280,000 distinct CDR3 sequences; 80% to 90% are singletons. A note on this clonotype: Its antigen is currently unknown.

The CDR3 spans 13 residues. V was clipped by 3 bases and J by 4 bases, with 10 bases between them. Germline V gives CDR1 MDHEN, CDR2 SYDVKM. TCR beta sequencing covered blood CD8+ and CD4+ T cells. It was negative isolation that provided the CD8+ and CD4+ T cells, whereas TEMRA cells were enriched by FACS. J is TRBJ2-7 and V is TRBV28; tentative D call: TRBD1 (6 bases). Source material: CD8+ T cells from PBMCs. This receptor was taken from a human donor with multiple sclerosis. The CDR3 nucleotides are TGTGCCAGCAGTTTCTATGGACAGTACGAGCAGTACTTC. It is translated as CASSFYGQYEQYF.